The sequence of this T cell receptor beta chain was determined in a study of blood T cell repertoires in COVID-19. Looking at the study overall: COVID-19 samples collected from the United States, Italy and Spain covered acute and convalescent phases. T cells, B-cell-depleted T cells, or PBMCs provided the cDNA or gDNA that served as material.

Trimming removed 10 bases at V and 5 bases at J, with 11 bases between. CDR3 length: 11 residues. The germline V gene has CDR1 MNHNY and CDR2 SVGAGI (reference sequence). Authors' processing steps: For nucleated cells, counts were estimated from reference gene primer amplification. Clones were read by immunoSEQ multiplex PCR, and TCRdb kept only the in-frame ones, dropping some. V and J calls and clone size follow that table, whereas D and trimming were derived from the DNA. This sample has some 400,000 clones, with roughly 80% found just once. This receptor was taken from a human donor with acute or convalescent COVID-19. The donor label of this sample is uncertain. The gene calls are TRBV6-6 and TRBJ2-5; maybe TRBD1 (5 bases). What was sequenced was peripheral blood. CDR3 sequence reads: CATAAGETQYF. As DNA, the CDR3 is TGTGCCACGGCAGCAGGGGAGACCCAGTACTTC.